The text below deals with one T cell receptor (beta chain). The CDR3 spans 20 residues. The germline gives CDR1 LGHDT, CDR2 YNNKEL (reference sequence). V shed 4 bases, J shed 1 base, and the junction held 16 bases outside the gene matches. This specimen comes from a study of blood T cell repertoires in COVID-19. Original processing methods: Amplification with reference gene primers provided the estimates of nucleated cell counts. Measured with immunoSEQ multiplex PCR; TCRdb has only the in-frame clones, and not every one. The V and J calls and the clone size are those of that table, but D and trimming were determined from the DNA. This sample has 150,000 to 200,000 clones, with 80% to 90% found just once.

The V call is TRBV3-1 (or the pseudogene TRBV3-2), the J call TRBJ2-6, with 7 positions matching TRBD1. This TCR was sampled from a man between 18 and 29 years old who had recovered from COVID-19. Material: peripheral blood. The CDR3 is CASSPRTGRGRGSGANVLTF. CDR3 sequence (DNA): TGTGCCAGCAGCCCACGAACGGGTAGGGGGCGCGGATCTGGGGCCAACGTCCTGACTTTC.